These 4 T cell receptor beta chains originate from one sample sequenced in a study of OX40 agonist ivuxolimab in advanced cancers. Method: immunoSEQ multiplex PCR; TCRdb's copy keeps in-frame clones and lacks some. Of about 46,000 clones listed, around 91% are singletons. The specimen comprised CD4+ or CD8+ T cells sorted from blood, sampled in a trial of the OX40 agonist ivuxolimab. The receptors stem from an adult with an advanced solid tumor such as melanoma, head and neck, liver or kidney cancer.

The V gene is TRBV6-6, the J gene TRBJ2-2; TRBD2 matches at 9 bases. The CDR3 loop spans 15 amino acids. V dropped 4 bases and J dropped 1; count of bases not matched to a gene: 1. Germline V gene data show CDR1 as MNHNY and CDR2 as SVGAGI (reference sequence). The CDR3 DNA sequence: TGTGCCAGCAGTTGGACTAGCGAGAACACCGGGGAGCTGTTTTTT. It yields the protein CASSWTSENTGELFF.

The chain carries TRBV15 and TRBJ2-7; D is perhaps TRBD1 or TRBD2 (5 bases each). Trimming shortened V by 3 bases and J by 6 bases, and 21 bases separated the two germline ends. Germline V CDR1 and CDR2: LNHNV, YYDKDF (reference sequence). CDR3 length equals 16 residues. The CDR3 spells CATSSFVSGPLGEQYF. The CDR3 DNA is TGTGCCACCAGCAGTTTCGTATCGGGGCCCCTCGGCGAGCAGTACTTC.

The V gene is TRBV13, the J gene TRBJ2-1; weak D call: TRBD2 (6 bases). Germline V CDR1 and CDR2: PRHDT, FYEKMQ (reference sequence). V was shortened by 5 bases and J by 3 bases, with 17 bases between the two germline ends. The CDR3 runs 16 residues. Here the CDR3 reads CASSPRAGSDYNEQFF. The CDR3 DNA reads as TGTGCCAGCAGCCCCCGGGCGGGGTCCGACTACAATGAGCAGTTCTTC.

The chain employs TRBV11-2 and TRBJ2-3, with a tentative D call TRBD1 (6 bases). The CDR3 has 15 amino acids. The ends were cut back, 4 bases at V and 1 base at J, with 12 bases in the middle. Germline V CDR1 and CDR2: SGHAT, FQNNGV. Here the CDR3 reads CASSYFGGRTDTQYF. In DNA form, the CDR3 reads TGTGCCAGCAGCTACTTTGGGGGCCGCACAGATACGCAGTATTTT.